The 5 T cell receptor beta chains below all came from one sample that was sequenced in a study of control samples from healthy donors and cancer patients. Assay: immunoSEQ multiplex PCR; the TCRdb copy retains only in-frame clones and omits some. The data contain about 70,000 clones, under 90% of them singletons. The sample was blood. These receptors came from a man aged 45-60 years in good health.

The CDR3, as DNA: TGTGCCAGCAGCGCCCCGGACAGGGGAGTACCCTCATCTAGGGACGAGCAGTACTTC. The encoded protein is CASSAPDRGVPSSRDEQYF. The chain combines TRBV2 with TRBJ2-7; 9 bases are shared with TRBD1. Germline V gives CDR1 SNHLY, CDR2 FYNNEI. The CDR3 is 19 residues long. With V trimmed by 6 bases and J by 5 bases, 23 bases remained unmatched.

CDR3 nucleotide sequence: TGTGCCAGCAGTTTCCGTAGCTCCTACAATGAGCAGTTCTTC. Its translation: CASSFRSSYNEQFF. The chain uses TRBV5-5 and TRBJ2-1; D is uncertain. Germline CDR1 SGHKS, CDR2 YYEKEE (reference sequence). The CDR3 is 14 amino acids. V dropped 5 bases and J dropped 0 bases, with 9 bases sitting between them.

J is TRBJ2-2 and V is TRBV3-1 (or the pseudogene TRBV3-2); D not certain. Trimming took off 1 base at V and 1 base at J, with 4 bases between the two ends. Germline V gene sequence: CDR1 LGHDT, CDR2 YNNKEL (reference sequence). CDR3 length equals 14 residues. The chain's CDR3 is CASSQGGNTGELFF. In DNA form, the CDR3 reads TGTGCCAGCAGCCAAGGGGGGAACACCGGGGAGCTGTTTTTT.

The J gene is TRBJ1-5, the V gene TRBV7-9; 7 nucleotides agree with TRBD1. With V trimmed by 5 bases and J by 7 bases, 11 bases remained unmatched. This CDR3 comprises 15 residues. CDR1 is SEHNR, CDR2 FQNEAQ, per germline (reference sequence). This CDR3 reads CASSPLGGRGQPQHF. The CDR3 region has the DNA TGTGCCAGCAGCCCTTTGGGGGGCAGGGGGCAGCCCCAGCATTTT. Full variable domain (remainder filled in from reference TRBV7-9 and TRBJ1-5): DTGVSQNPRHKITKRGQNVTFRCDPISEHNRLYWYRQTLGQGPEFLTYFQNEAQLEKSRLLSDRFSAERPKGSFSTLEIQRTEQGDSAMYLCASSPLGGRGQPQHFGDGTRLSIL.

The J gene is TRBJ2-1, the V gene TRBV7-3; 12 bases align to TRBD2. Looked up from germline, CDR1 is SGHTA and CDR2 is FQGTGA. There are 14 residues in the CDR3. V lost 5 bases, J lost 6 bases, and 2 bases stayed unmatched. CDR3 DNA: TGTGCCAGCAGCGCTAGCGGGGGGGTCAATGAGCAGTTCTTC. Translated: CASSASGGVNEQFF.